Below, 32 T cell receptor beta chains from the same sample are listed, as sequenced in a study of low-dose radiotherapy and immunotherapy resistance in tumors. Priming of first-strand cDNA relied on TRAV- and TRBV-specific primers (covering alpha and beta chains). Over roughly 19 PCR cycles, TCRs were amplified from a constant-region primer and V-primer adapter. In TCRdb, the reads were re-called with MiXCR into one record per CDR3 protein. Of under 15,000 distinct CDR3 sequences in the sample, approximately 61% were seen once. All receptors come from a human donor with advanced metastatic prostate, ovarian, gallbladder or colorectal cancer (not recorded which). This table probably holds off-target reads from a library built for another chain.

V gene TRBV5-1 combines with J gene TRBJ2-3; 8 bases agree with TRBD2. Germline CDR1 SGHRS, CDR2 YFSETQ. The CDR3 is made up of 16 amino acids. The ends lost 1 base at V and 2 bases at J; junction bases unmatched: 6. The CDR3 sequence: CASSLPGTSFTDTQYF. CDR3 coding DNA: TGCGCCAGCAGCTTGCCCGGGACTAGTTTCACAGATACGCAGTATTTT.

This clonotype came up a few times. This chain links TRBV5-5 with TRBJ1-5; weak D call: TRBD1 (5 bases). This CDR3 has 16 amino acids. CDR1 and CDR2 from the germline V gene are SGHKS and YYEKEE (reference sequence). V shed 0 bases and J shed 2 bases, with 12 bases lying between them. The CDR3 region is CASSLGQGKGNQPQHF. In DNA form, the CDR3 reads TGTGCCAGCAGCTTGGGTCAGGGTAAGGGCAATCAGCCCCAGCATTTT. The full variable domain, completed using reference TRBV5-5 and TRBJ1-5, is DAGVTQSPTHLIKTRGQQVTLRCSPISGHKSVSWYQQVLGQGPQFIFQYYEKEERGRGNFPDRFSARQFPNYSSELNVNALLLGDSALYLCASSLGQGKGNQPQHFGDGTRLSIL.

The gene calls are TRBV13 and TRBJ2-1, with TRBD2 as a possible D gene (6 bases). The CDR3 is 16 amino acids. Looked up from germline, CDR1 is PRHDT and CDR2 is FYEKMQ (reference sequence). The V gene lost 5 bases and the J gene lost 2 bases, with 16 bases spanning the gap. DNA for the CDR3: TGTGCCAGCAGCCGGACTACTACATTTCCCTACAATGAGCAGTTCTTC. It encodes CASSRTTTFPYNEQFF.

The chain has TRBV4-3 and TRBJ2-1; 10 nucleotides line up with TRBD1. The CDR3 contains 16 residues. CDR1 and CDR2 (germline): LGHNA, YSLEER. The trim removed 0 bases at V and 9 bases at J, leaving 8 bases unmatched. The CDR3 loop is CASSQERDRGIGEQFF. CDR3 DNA sequence: TGCGCCAGCAGCCAAGAACGGGACAGGGGCATTGGTGAGCAGTTCTTC.

The genes are TRBV3-1 and TRBJ1-6; D gene unclear. This CDR3 comprises 13 residues. Trimming left V 4 bases short and J 9 bases short, with 10 bases between. The germline gives CDR1 LGHDT, CDR2 YNNKEL (reference sequence). The CDR3, as DNA: TGTGCCAGCAGCCGCTCAGGAGGTTCACCCCTCCACTTT. Residues: CASSRSGGSPLHF.

This clonotype has more than one count but fewer than ten. The V gene is TRBV7-8, the J gene TRBJ2-3; D might be TRBD1 or TRBD2, each matching 5 bases. Trimming removed 3 bases at V and 1 base at J, with 5 bases between. This CDR3 region has 13 residues. Germline CDR1 and CDR2: SGHVS and FQNEAQ. CDR3 region: CASSLGGTDTQYF. As DNA, the CDR3 is TGTGCCAGCAGCTTGGGGGGCACAGATACGCAGTATTTT.

This clonotype was seen only a few times. The rearrangement links TRBV28 to TRBJ1-2; 9 bases are shared with TRBD1. Germline CDR1 and CDR2: MDHEN and SYDVKM. This CDR3 is built from 15 residues. The junction had 18 bases not matched to a gene; V was cut back by 6 bases and J by 13 bases. DNA of the CDR3: TGTGCCAGCAGCGGAGCCGGGACAGGGTTTTCGATCGGCACCTTC. Translation gives CASSGAGTGFSIGTF.

This clonotype has a handful of counts. The rearrangement uses TRBV19 and TRBJ2-2, with 13 bases aligning to TRBD2. CDR3 size: 17 residues. The junction had 8 bases not matched to a gene; V was cut back by 3 bases and J by 7 bases. Germline V CDR1 and CDR2: LNHDA, SQIVND (reference sequence). CDR3 amino acids: CASSMLRTSGSGGELFF. For the CDR3, the DNA is TGTGCCAGTAGTATGCTACGGACTAGCGGGAGCGGCGGGGAGCTGTTTTTT.

This rearrangement joins TRBV2 to TRBJ2-7, with TRBD2 as a possible D gene (6 bases). The germline V gene encodes CDR1 SNHLY and CDR2 FYNNEI. V was pared by 3 bases and J by 1 base, with 13 bases between. The CDR3 consists of 15 residues. The CDR3 sequence is CASSESGVGSYEQYF. CDR3 bases: TGTGCCAGCAGTGAGTCGGGAGTGGGGTCCTACGAGCAGTACTTC.

This rearrangement joins TRBV6-6 to TRBJ2-2; tentative D call: TRBD1 (6 bases). This CDR3 has 13 amino acids. Germline V gene sequence: CDR1 MNHNY, CDR2 SVGAGI (reference sequence). The V end was cut by 7 bases, the J end by 7 bases, with 13 bases between. In DNA, the CDR3 is TGTGCCAGCACAAACAGGGTGGTCGGGGAGCTGTTTTTT. Encoded protein: CASTNRVVGELFF.

V usage is TRBV9 and J usage is TRBJ2-7, with D unclear. Germline assignment: CDR1 SGDLS and CDR2 YYNGEE. V was cut by 1 base and J by 2 bases, with 19 bases left in between. This CDR3 is 17 amino acids long. CDR3 DNA: TGTGCCAGCAGCGTAAGCCCGGGCGTGATGTCTACCTACGAGCAGTACTTC. Translation gives CASSVSPGVMSTYEQYF.

This clonotype was counted a few times. V is TRBV5-1 and J is TRBJ1-4; D gene ambiguous. Germline V gene data show CDR1 as SGHRS and CDR2 as YFSETQ. Trimming stripped 4 bases from V and 3 bases from J, with 13 bases between. This CDR3 has 15 residues. CDR3 region: CASSPQESANEKLFF. The CDR3 DNA reads TGCGCCAGCAGCCCGCAGGAAAGCGCTAATGAAAAACTGTTTTTT.

The rearrangement links TRBV7-2 to TRBJ2-7; D is perhaps TRBD1 or TRBD2 (5 bases each). Looked up from germline, CDR1 is SGHTA and CDR2 is FQGNSA. This CDR3 is built from 15 residues. V was shortened by 0 bases and J by 6 bases, with 15 bases between the two germline ends. Written as DNA, the CDR3 is TGTGCCAGCAGCTTAGCGGGACCGGGAAGGAGCGAGCAGTACTTC. The encoded protein is CASSLAGPGRSEQYF.

The V and J genes are TRBV23-1 and TRBJ2-1; TRBD2 matches at 11 bases. TRBV23-1 is an ORF, with its function uncertain. J gave up 8 bases and V 6 bases, and 6 bases lay outside the gene matches. CDR3 length: 14 residues. CDR3 loop: CASRRLAGLYEQFF. The CDR3 DNA is TGCGCCAGCAGGAGACTAGCGGGACTCTATGAGCAGTTCTTC.

The chain has TRBV5-1 and TRBJ2-7, with D perhaps TRBD2 (6 bases). This CDR3 has 16 residues. The V gene's germline CDR1 is SGHRS and CDR2 YFSETQ. The V end was cut by 4 bases, the J end by 0 bases, with 17 bases between. The CDR3 nucleotides are TGCGCCAGCAGCGGGGGGACTCCCAGGAGCTCCTACGAGCAGTACTTC. Its protein is CASSGGTPRSSYEQYF.

This clonotype was counted a few times. The chain uses TRBV6-2 or TRBV6-3 and TRBJ2-5; 10 positions match TRBD1. The CDR3 has 16 residues. Germline V lookup: CDR1 MNHEY, CDR2 SVGEGT. Trimming took 0 bases from V and 4 from J; bases not matched to a gene: 5. The CDR3 loop reads CASSYSRGTGAETQYF. The CDR3 nucleotides read TGTGCCAGCAGTTACTCTCGTGGGACAGGGGCAGAGACCCAGTACTTC.

The chain joins TRBV6-1 to TRBJ1-4, with D tentatively TRBD1 (6 bases). Looked up from germline, CDR1 is MNHNS and CDR2 is SASEGT. This CDR3 is 16 amino acids long. V lost 5 bases and J 0 bases, leaving 13 bases between the germline ends. DNA for the CDR3: TGTGCCAGCAGTACCGGGACATTAGCAACTAATGAAAAACTGTTTTTT. It is translated as CASSTGTLATNEKLFF.

This chain uses TRBV7-9 with TRBJ1-1; 9 bases match TRBD1. This CDR3 has 15 residues. Germline V gene sequence: CDR1 SEHNR, CDR2 FQNEAQ (reference sequence). V was clipped by 4 bases and J by 6 bases; unmatched bases: 9. This chain's CDR3 is CASSYTGTGLPEAFF. CDR3 nucleotides: TGTGCCAGCAGCTATACCGGGACAGGGCTCCCTGAAGCTTTCTTT.

The chain links TRBV18 to TRBJ1-1, with D unresolved. Germline-derived CDR1 and CDR2 are KGHSH and LQKENI. The CDR3 has 15 residues. The ends were cut back, 0 bases at V and 2 bases at J, with 10 bases in the middle. For the CDR3, the DNA is TGTGCCAGCTCACCACCTGTGGGCCGAAACACTGAAGCTTTCTTT. Its translation: CASSPPVGRNTEAFF.

This clonotype occurred a few times. V usage is TRBV28 and J usage is TRBJ1-6; the D is unclear. The CDR3 is 16 residues long. Trimming shortened V by 5 bases and J by 5 bases, and 16 bases separated the two germline ends. Germline CDR1 is MDHEN and CDR2 is SYDVKM. The CDR3 loop is CASSPLGGEDNSPLHF. Written as DNA, the CDR3 is TGTGCCAGCAGTCCCTTAGGCGGGGAGGATAATTCACCCCTCCACTTT. The full variable domain, its missing parts supplied by reference TRBV28 and TRBJ1-6, is DVKVTQSSRYLVKRTGEKVFLECVQDMDHENMFWYRQDPGLGLRLIYFSYDVKMKEKGDIPEGYSVSREKKERFSLILESASTNQTSMYLCASSPLGGEDNSPLHFGNGTRLTVT.

On this clonotype itself: The junction differs from germline at one of its ends, possibly a read error. The rearrangement uses TRBV28 and TRBJ1-2; TRBD1 agrees at 7 bases. The germline CDR1 and CDR2 sequences are MDHEN and SYDVKM. The CDR3 is 11 residues long. The CDR3 region has the DNA TGTGCCAGCAGTTTCAACAGGGGCTCAGTCTTC. This encodes CASSFNRGSVF.

The CDR3 reads CASSIRDRGHPLHF. The CDR3 DNA follows: TGTGCCAGCAGTATCCGGGACAGGGGGCATCCCCTCCACTTT. V is TRBV6-8 and J is TRBJ1-6; 12 positions agree with TRBD1. Germline trimming cut 5 bases from V and 13 bases from J; bases unmatched to any gene: 6. The CDR3 totals 14 residues. Germline V gene data show CDR1 as MNHGY and CDR2 as SAAAGT.

The V and J genes are TRBV6-2 or TRBV6-3 and TRBJ2-3, with D perhaps TRBD2 (6 bases). Trimming removed 5 bases at V and 0 bases at J, with 15 bases between. Germline V gene lookup returns CDR1 MNHEY and CDR2 SVGEGT. The CDR3 is made up of 16 amino acids. CDR3 nucleotides: TGTGCCAGCAGTGAACGTGCAGGGACTAGCACAGATACGCAGTATTTT. Protein sequence: CASSERAGTSTDTQYF.

The table lists this clonotype with a count of one. CDR3 in amino acids: CASSGIDEQFF. The CDR3 nucleotides are TGTGCCAGCAGTGGAATAGACGAGCAGTTCTTC. This chain joins TRBV28 and TRBJ2-1; D not resolved. Looked up from germline, CDR1 is MDHEN and CDR2 is SYDVKM. With 5 bases removed from V and 10 bases from J, the gap between germline ends came to 9 bases. The CDR3 has 11 residues.

This clonotype was seen just once. The rearrangement joins TRBV5-1 to TRBJ2-1, with D perhaps TRBD2 (6 bases). The V gene lost 4 bases and the J gene lost 2 bases, with 10 bases spanning the gap. In germline, CDR1 is SGHRS, CDR2 YFSETQ. There are 14 residues in the CDR3. In DNA form, the CDR3 reads TGCGCCAGCAGCGTTAGACTAGCCTACAATGAGCAGTTCTTC. This translates into CASSVRLAYNEQFF. The full variable domain, rest sourced from reference TRBV5-1 and TRBJ2-1, is KAGVTQTPRYLIKTRGQQVTLSCSPISGHRSVSWYQQTPGQGLQFLFEYFSETQRNKGNFPGRFSGRQFSNSRSEMNVSTLELGDSALYLCASSVRLAYNEQFFGPGTRLTVL.

This clonotype was recorded once. The rearrangement links TRBV28 to TRBJ2-1, with 11 bases lining up with TRBD2. This CDR3 comprises 14 residues. Germline V gives CDR1 MDHEN, CDR2 SYDVKM. This CDR3 reads CGSLAGGHYNEQFF. CDR3 DNA sequence: TGTGGTAGCTTAGCGGGAGGGCACTACAATGAGCAGTTCTTC. The full variable domain, its missing parts supplied by reference TRBV28 and TRBJ2-1, is DVKVTQSSRYLVKRTGEKVFLECVQDMDHENMFWYRQDPGLGLRLIYFSYDVKMKEKGDIPEGYSVSREKKERFSLILESASTNQTSMYLCGSLAGGHYNEQFFGPGTRLTVL.

The chain joins TRBV5-1 to TRBJ2-2, with D unresolved. This CDR3 is built from 13 residues. V lost 0 bases, J lost 7 bases, and 7 bases lay in between. CDR1 and CDR2 from the germline V gene are SGHRS and YFSETQ. CDR3 sequence reads: CASSLDRYGELFF. The CDR3 DNA follows: TGCGCCAGCAGCTTGGACCGTTACGGGGAGCTGTTTTTT.

This chain connects TRBV29-1 to TRBJ1-2, with 12 bases fitting TRBD1. In germline, CDR1 is SQVTM, CDR2 ANQGSEA. J gave up 8 bases and V 6 bases, and 10 bases lay outside the gene matches. CDR3 length: 14 residues. DNA of the CDR3: TGCAGCGTGGACCGGGACAGGGGGCGGAGCGGCTACACCTTC. Encoded protein: CSVDRDRGRSGYTF.

The table lists this clonotype with a count of one. The chain employs TRBV9 and TRBJ1-6; TRBD1 matches at 8 bases. J lost 0 bases, V lost 4 bases, and 12 bases had no gene match. The CDR3 runs to 19 residues. Germline V lookup: CDR1 SGDLS, CDR2 YYNGEE. CDR3 loop: CASSLGGTGPNSYNSPLHF. The CDR3 region has the DNA TGTGCCAGCAGCCTCGGTGGGACAGGTCCTAACTCCTATAATTCACCCCTCCACTTT.

The rearrangement joins TRBV18 to TRBJ1-1; 7 nucleotides line up with TRBD1. With V trimmed by 6 bases and J by 1 base, 5 bases remained unmatched. The germline V gene encodes CDR1 KGHSH and CDR2 LQKENI. The CDR3 loop spans 14 amino acids. CDR3 protein: CASSPRDRNTEAFF. The CDR3 DNA follows: TGTGCCAGCTCGCCTCGGGACAGGAACACTGAAGCTTTCTTT.

The chain combines TRBV9 with TRBJ2-7; D remains unclear. The CDR3 spans 14 residues. The germline V and J ends were trimmed by 0 bases and 1 base, with 8 bases remaining between them. The V gene's germline CDR1 is SGDLS and CDR2 YYNGEE. The CDR3 DNA sequence: TGTGCCAGCAGCGTAGGCGGAGATTCCTACGAGCAGTACTTC. Translating it yields CASSVGGDSYEQYF.

The J gene is TRBJ2-1, the V gene TRBV6-2 or TRBV6-3, with a weak D call TRBD2 (5 bases). Germline lookup yields CDR1 MNHEY and CDR2 SVGEGT. V gave up 5 bases and J gave up 4 bases, with 15 bases separating them. This CDR3 region has 15 residues. Here the CDR3 reads CASSPQERNYNEQFF. CDR3 in DNA: TGTGCCAGCAGTCCCCAGGAGCGGAATTACAATGAGCAGTTCTTC.